Here is one TCR beta chain with its context. The antigen remains undetermined. All unsorted peripheral T cells were captured because whole blood was used without fractionation. The RNA source was a roughly 2.5 ml peripheral blood draw. Approximately 500 ng RNA was reverse transcribed with alpha and beta constant-region primers. Separate chain-specific third strand synthesis with multiplexing indices produced the alpha and beta libraries. Ligation attached cDNA to a 5' RACE adapter that carried a random hexamer and SP2 site. TCRdb independently ran MiXCR on the 5' RACE reads; one entry per CDR3 protein. The sample includes some 8,500 distinct CDR3 sequences, less than 10% seen only once; the top ten take about 35%. The data stem from a study of HIV-infected patients and healthy controls. Study-level information: No general T-cell lymphocytopenia was present, and per-chain CDR3 totals resembled those of controls. Whole-study findings and limits: Untreated HIV+ repertoires had roughly threefold fewer distinct CDR3s and lower Shannon diversity than healthy controls.

The CDR3 consists of 15 residues. Germline lookup yields CDR1 LGHDT and CDR2 YNNKEL (reference sequence). The V segment lost 7 bases and the J segment 4 bases; nucleotides outside the gene matches: 5. The source of this sequence is an adult with HIV infection. The donor label of this sample is uncertain. Here the sequenced sample was blood, taken before antiretroviral therapy. The V call is TRBV3-1, the J call TRBJ2-5, with 14 bases fitting TRBD2. CDR3 loop: CASTRTSGRRETQYF. The DNA for the CDR3 is TGTGCCAGCACTCGGACTAGCGGGAGGAGAGAGACCCAGTACTTC.